Sequencing of this T cell receptor beta chain was carried out in a study of shared T cell receptors in the human thymus (dated by TCRdb to about 2021). Background on the whole study: The study examined how self-reactive, shared T-cell receptor alpha chains are generated in the human thymus.

Turning to this clone: It lacks a known antigen. It has no much larger one-base neighbor in the sample; base qualities were not kept.

The method behind the library was the immunoSEQ multiplex PCR assay. Drawn from immuneACCESS, this table holds only the in-frame rearrangements with V and J called that TCRdb kept. Clones are partly lost; checked studies trace under half to an unresolved V gene and leave the rest unexplained. The sample table records hundreds of thousands of clones; approximately 90% of these occur just once. The leading ten clones occupy 0.0095% to 0.013% of the sample. The sample was also reused in another study, on human thymus T cells. As the second publication notes: Donors were immunologically healthy infants undergoing open corrective cardiac surgery for congenital heart defects in Finland. Thymus tissue was obtained as surgical resects removed during corrective cardiac surgery. Both the thymic and the peripheral blood repertoires appeared to show biased V and J gene segment usage. The related research found that thymic TCR repertoires overlapped highly between unrelated individuals. The study described the TCR alpha and beta repertoires in about eight infant thymus samples and a few matching peripheral blood samples. The infant donors were roughly 7 to 244 days old, and the cohort included five to seven males and a couple of females. Thymocytes were freed from the tissue by mechanical means and kept at -70 degrees C as pellets of roughly 8.5-30 million cells. A QIAsymphony instrument was used to extract genomic DNA from the frozen cell pellets. The immunoSEQ multiplex PCR assay was used to amplify the TCRB and TCRAD loci from a standardized amount of quality-controlled genomic DNA. Amplicons spanned the V(D)J region at a length sufficient to cover the CDR3 and identify V and J genes. The commercial immunoSEQ service was used to sequence amplicons on an Illumina platform. Primer bias and sequencing errors were corrected as previously described, and TCRAD and TCRB were defined on the basis of the IMGT database. The repertoires were analysed using immunoSEQ Analyzer 3.0 and VDJTools for basic statistics, V/J segment usage, diversity estimates, rarefaction and pairwise overlap. Diversity was estimated with Chao1, ChaoE, Efron-Thisted, Shannon and inverse Simpson indices, and also on datasets down-sampled to the smallest sample. Repertoire overlap used strict matching of CDR3 nucleotide sequence, V gene and J gene, with Jaccard-based multidimensional scaling clustering. On average, about 800,000 unique TCRB clonotypes were obtained from thymus samples, compared with about 84,000 from blood samples.

The sequencing input was thymocytes. This sequence was found in a boy younger than two with a congenital heart defect. Donor details come from another sample of the same person, matched by shared clones.

The base sequence is TGTGCCAGCAGTGGGGACAGTCTACCCCCCTCTGGAAACACCATATATTTT. It translates as CASSGDSLPPSGNTIYF. This chain joins TRBV6-1 to TRBJ1-3; 7 central bases correspond to TRBD1. Trimming leaves V shorter by 4 bases and J shorter by 0 bases, with the junction holding 9 bases beyond the gene matches. The germline V gene yields MNHNS for CDR1 and SASEGT for CDR2. The CDR3 contains 17 residues, cysteine and phenylalanine counted. The CDR3 DNA has 51 bases and is translated from base 1.